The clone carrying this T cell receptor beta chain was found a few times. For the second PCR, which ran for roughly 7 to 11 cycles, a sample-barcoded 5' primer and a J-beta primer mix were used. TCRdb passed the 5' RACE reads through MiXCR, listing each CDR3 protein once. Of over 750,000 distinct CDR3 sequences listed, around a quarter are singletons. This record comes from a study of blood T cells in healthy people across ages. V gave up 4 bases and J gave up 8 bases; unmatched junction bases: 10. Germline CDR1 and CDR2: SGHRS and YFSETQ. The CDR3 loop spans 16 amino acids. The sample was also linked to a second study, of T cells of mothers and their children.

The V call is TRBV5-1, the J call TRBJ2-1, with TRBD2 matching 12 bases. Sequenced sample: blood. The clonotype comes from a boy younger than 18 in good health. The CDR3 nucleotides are TGCGCCAGCAGCACAACGACTAGCGGGAGATATGATGAGCAGTTCTTC. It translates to CASSTTTSGRYDEQFF. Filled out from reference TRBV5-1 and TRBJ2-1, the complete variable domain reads KAGVTQTPRYLIKTRGQQVTLSCSPISGHRSVSWYQQTPGQGLQFLFEYFSETQRNKGNFPGRFSGRQFSNSRSEMNVSTLELGDSALYLCASSTTTSGRYDEQFFGPGTRLTVL.